This T cell receptor (beta chain) was documented in a study of shared clonotypes between healthy human individuals. The study's findings and limits: Relative to memory subsets, naive subsets generally showed larger estimated richness.

Profiling relied on immunoSEQ multiplex PCR, and the TCRdb table lists in-frame clones only, not all of them. The sample lists around 600,000 clones, roughly 97% occurring once. This clone is a singleton in its sample. Its antigen is not known. CDR3 length: 13 residues. With 7 bases removed from V and 4 bases from J, the gap between germline ends came to 14 bases. CDR1 and CDR2 from the germline V gene are WNHNN and SYGVQD (reference sequence). A CD45RA-negative memory subset and a CD45RA+ naive subset were separated from the CD4+ cells. This TCR came from a woman in her twenties or thirties in good health. This chain links TRBV10-1 with TRBJ2-7; the D gene is possibly TRBD2 (5 bases). Specimen: naive CD4+ T cells sorted from blood. Described subset: CD45RA+ positively selected. CDR3 DNA sequence: TGCGCCAGCAACGAGGGAGTCGGTTACGAGCAGTACTTC. Amino acids: CASNEGVGYEQYF.